The 30 T cell receptor beta chains below all came from one sample that was sequenced in a study of tumor and adjacent non-tumor tissue in lung cancer. A modified ARM-PCR protocol with three rounds of nested PCR amplified TCRbeta. One entry per CDR3 protein results from TCRdb running MiXCR on the multiplex PCR reads. In the table there are 40,000 to 45,000 distinct CDR3 sequences, more than 60% of which are singletons. The template was RNA from unsorted bulk tissue. Distant lung tissue was collected more than 3 cm away from the tumor edge. Sequenced input: distant non-tumor lung tissue. The receptors stem from a woman aged 40 to 49 with non-small cell lung cancer.

This sequence joins TRBV6-2 or TRBV6-3 and TRBJ2-7, with TRBD2 matching 9 bases. This CDR3 comprises 19 residues. Germline-derived CDR1 and CDR2 are MNHEY and SVGEGT. V was clipped by 7 bases and J by 6 bases; unmatched bases: 25. CDR3 in DNA: TGTGCCAGCAACGGGGGGCCAAAGACTAGCGGAGCCGGGAGGTGCGAGCAGTACTTC. Translating gives CASNGGPKTSGAGRCEQYF.

Notes on this clonotype: This could be a read error, since a much larger clone is one nucleotide away. The chain joins TRBV28 to TRBJ2-3; unclear D gene. The CDR3 length is 13 residues. Germline CDR1 MDHEN, CDR2 SYDVKM. The CDR3 is CVSSAASADTQYF. The CDR3 bases are TGTGTCAGCAGTGCTGCGAGCGCAGATACGCAGTATTTT.

As regards this clonotype: This may be a read error: a much more frequent sequence differs by one nucleotide. The gene calls are TRBV7-8 and TRBJ2-7, with D uncertain. The V end lost 1 base, the J end lost 3 bases, and 13 bases lay between the germline ends. Germline CDR1 reads SGHVS; CDR2 reads FQNEAQ. The CDR3 sequence is 15 residues long. CDR3: CASSLGPLPLYEQYF. Here the CDR3 DNA reads TGTGCCAGCAGCTTAGGCCCTCTTCCCCTCTACGAGCAGTACTTC.

This clonotype is large in the sample. The chain employs TRBV10-3 and TRBJ2-3, with 7 bases matching TRBD1. The germline V gene encodes CDR1 ENHRY and CDR2 SYGVKD. The CDR3 has 15 residues. J lost 5 bases, V lost 3 bases, and 8 bases had no gene match. The CDR3 coding sequence is TGTGCCATCAGTGAAAGACAGGGAGTAGGAGATACGCAGTATTTT. It translates to CAISERQGVGDTQYF.

As concerns this clonotype: At one end, the junction sequence differs from germline, possibly due to a read error. CDR3 coding DNA: TGCGCCAGCAGTTCCAGCGAGGCCTTCTACAATGAGCAGTTCTTC. Protein product: CASSSSEAFYNEQFF. The chain uses TRBV12-3 or TRBV12-4 and TRBJ2-1; unclear D gene. The CDR3 loop spans 15 amino acids.

This chain uses TRBV10-3 with TRBJ2-7; D is uncertain. The CDR3 covers 14 residues. The germline CDR1 and CDR2 sequences are ENHRY and SYGVKD. The V gene lost 4 bases and the J gene lost 6 bases, with 16 bases spanning the gap. CDR3 in DNA: TGTGCCATCAGTGCTCGGGCTGACGCCTGCGAGCAGTACTTC. It codes for CAISARADACEQYF.

On this clonotype: Lacking the conserved final phenylalanine or tryptophan, this CDR3 likely reflects a read error. The V and J genes are TRBV12-3 or TRBV12-4 and TRBJ2-1; TRBD2 agrees at 8 bases. The CDR3 has 15 amino acids. CDR3 residues: CVSIPVSGTDNEQFL. The CDR3 bases are TGTGTCAGCATCCCCGTTAGCGGGACCGACAATGAGCAGTTCTTA.

About this clonotype itself: Because it lacks the conserved phenylalanine or tryptophan at the end, this CDR3 is likely a read error. The gene calls are TRBV4-1 and TRBJ2-1; no reliable D call. Germline CDR1 and CDR2: MGHRA and YSYEKL. This CDR3 is built from 15 residues. V lost 6 bases to trimming and J lost 2 bases, with 14 bases between them. CDR3 in DNA: TGCGCCAGCAGAATGGGGTGGGTAACCTACAATGAGCAGTTCCTC. The encoded protein is CASRMGWVTYNEQFL.

Details on this clonotype: The junction does not match germline at one end; this may be a read error. The DNA for the CDR3 is TGTGCCAGCAGCTTTTCGGCTAGTGGGTACAATGAGCACTTCTTC. It specifies CASSFSASGYNEHFF. The chain joins TRBV11-2 to TRBJ2-1; the D is unclear. This CDR3 comprises 15 residues. Germline V gene lookup returns CDR1 SGHAT and CDR2 FQNNGV.

In its sample, this clonotype was seen a few times. The CDR3 DNA reads as TGTGCCAGCAGCCCGACCGGACCTAGAGGGAGCTACGAGCAGTACTTC. Protein product: CASSPTGPRGSYEQYF. The J gene is TRBJ2-7, the V gene TRBV12-3 or TRBV12-4; a possible D gene is TRBD2 (5 bases). The CDR3 length is 16 residues. The V end was cut by 6 bases, the J end by 3 bases, with 21 bases between.

The gene calls are TRBV28 and TRBJ2-2; a possible D gene is TRBD2 (5 bases). V lost 7 bases and J lost 4, with 13 bases in between. Germline V gene sequence: CDR1 MDHEN, CDR2 SYDVKM. The CDR3 has 14 residues. The CDR3 is CASMERTSTGELFF. The CDR3 nucleotides are TGTGCCAGCATGGAGCGGACGAGCACCGGGGAGCTGTTTTTT.

Concerning this clonotype: A read error may account for a junction end that differs from germline. The chain has TRBV5-8 and TRBJ2-1; D is possibly TRBD1 (6 bases). The CDR3 sequence is 15 residues long. Germline CDR1 is SGHTS and CDR2 is YDEGEE. In nucleotides, the CDR3 is TGTGCGAGCAGCTTTTGGGGGCGCCTATTCGGTGAGCAGTTCTTC. This gives the protein CASSFWGRLFGEQFF.

The chain links TRBV11-2 to TRBJ2-5; D perhaps matches TRBD2 (6 bases). V gave up 5 bases and J gave up 5 bases, with 15 bases separating them. The germline V gene encodes CDR1 SGHAT and CDR2 FQNNGV. The CDR3 covers 14 residues. CDR3 loop: CASSLRPEGETQYF. In DNA, the CDR3 is TGTGCCAGCAGCCTAAGACCGGAGGGGGAGACCCAGTACTTC.

This clonotype was detected a few times. A much bigger clone sits one base away, suggesting this may be a read error. The CDR3 sequence is CASSCRGPRAPLHF. CDR3 nucleotide sequence: TGTGCCAGCAGTTGCAGGGGCCCGAGAGCACCCCTCCACTTT. The chain links TRBV6-5 to TRBJ1-6; perhaps TRBD1 as D (6 bases). V dropped 4 bases and J dropped 11 bases, with 15 bases sitting between them. The CDR3 consists of 14 residues. Per germline, CDR1 MNHEY and CDR2 SVGAGI.

To note about this clonotype: At one end the junction does not follow the germline gene, possibly because of a read error. The chain combines TRBV6-1 with TRBJ2-1; TRBD1 might be the D (6 bases). The CDR3 has 14 amino acids. Germline loops: CDR1 MNHNS, CDR2 SASEGT. The CDR3 sequence is CSNRLDWTENDQFF. DNA for the CDR3: TGTTCCAACAGATTAGACTGGACAGAAAATGACCAGTTCTTC.

This chain uses TRBV28 with TRBJ2-1, with D maybe TRBD2 (5 bases). From germline, CDR1 is MDHEN and CDR2 SYDVKM. CDR3 length: 17 residues. Between the trimmed V and J ends, which lost 5 bases and 7 bases, there was a span of 24 bases. DNA for the CDR3: TGTGCCAGCAGTGCCCAAGGCGGAAGAACTACGGGAAATGAGCAGTTCTTC. It translates to CASSAQGGRTTGNEQFF.

With respect to this clonotype: This may stem from a read error, because a much larger clone lies one nucleotide away. The chain carries TRBV6-5 and TRBJ2-7; 8 bases agree with TRBD1. With 1 base clipped from V and 0 bases from J, the junction kept 8 bases outside the gene matches. The germline CDR1 and CDR2 sequences are MNHEY and SVGAGI. The CDR3 loop spans 17 amino acids. This CDR3 reads CASSYCPGQGPSYEQYF. As DNA, the CDR3 is TGTGCCAGCAGTTACTGCCCCGGACAGGGCCCCTCCTACGAGCAGTACTTC.

This chain uses TRBV5-4 with TRBJ1-1; TRBD1 matches at 8 bases. Germline CDR1 and CDR2: SGHNT and YYREEE (reference sequence). The CDR3 is 14 residues long. The V segment lost 4 bases and the J segment 7 bases; nucleotides outside the gene matches: 9. The CDR3 region is CASSPGQGRIEAFF. The CDR3 nucleotides are TGTGCCAGCAGCCCTGGACAGGGTCGCATTGAAGCTTTCTTT.

Ten or more counts support this clonotype. The V and J genes are TRBV5-1 and TRBJ2-7, with TRBD2 identical over 7 bases. Germline V lookup: CDR1 SGHRS, CDR2 YFSETQ. J lost 8 bases, V lost 0 bases, and 5 bases had no gene match. The CDR3 extends over 13 amino acids. This CDR3 is CASSLDGGSKQYF. DNA for the CDR3: TGCGCCAGCAGCTTGGACGGGGGGAGCAAGCAGTACTTC. Supplemented by reference TRBV5-1 and TRBJ2-7, the full variable domain reads KAGVTQTPRYLIKTRGQQVTLSCSPISGHRSVSWYQQTPGQGLQFLFEYFSETQRNKGNFPGRFSGRQFSNSRSEMNVSTLELGDSALYLCASSLDGGSKQYFGPGTRLTVT.

Many counts were recorded for this clonotype. The rearrangement joins TRBV29-1 to TRBJ2-1; 7 bases map to TRBD1. The junction had 1 base not matched to a gene; V was cut back by 6 bases and J by 2 bases. CDR1 and CDR2 (germline): SQVTM, ANQGSEA. The CDR3 extends over 12 amino acids. The CDR3 nucleotides are TGCAGCGTCGGGACAGCCTACAATGAGCAGTTCTTC. The encoded protein is CSVGTAYNEQFF.

A note on this clonotype: The junction shows a germline mismatch at one end, possibly a read error. The genes are TRBV5-1 and TRBJ2-5; 8 bases fit TRBD2. This CDR3 is built from 16 residues. The germline gives CDR1 SGHRS, CDR2 YFSETQ. CDR3: CAGNGITGGYQETQHF. DNA for the CDR3: TGCGCCGGCAATGGGATAACGGGGGGGTACCAAGAGACCCAGCACTTC.

This chain links TRBV13 with TRBJ2-7; TRBD2 is a possible D gene (5 bases). The germline gives CDR1 PRHDT, CDR2 FYEKMQ (reference sequence). Trimming stripped 7 bases from V and 6 bases from J, with 19 bases between. CDR3 length: 14 residues. Here the CDR3 reads CASKSGKPPSEQYF. CDR3 nucleotide sequence: TGTGCCAGCAAGTCGGGGAAACCCCCGAGCGAGCAGTACTTC.

Judged by abundance, this clonotype is medium-sized. The chain recombines TRBV11-3 with TRBJ2-1; TRBD2 matches 8 bases. The CDR3 runs 16 residues. Trimming took 5 bases from V and 4 from J; bases not matched to a gene: 10. Germline values: CDR1 SGHNT, CDR2 YENEEA. CDR3: CASSRQGVAGYNEQFF. CDR3 bases: TGTGCCAGCAGCAGGCAGGGCGTAGCGGGGTACAATGAGCAGTTCTTC.

This clonotype was detected ten times or more. The chain uses TRBV4-2 and TRBJ2-7, with D perhaps TRBD2 (5 bases). CDR3 length: 13 residues. Trimming removed 3 bases from V and 6 bases from J, with 12 bases in between. In germline, CDR1 is LGHNA, CDR2 YNFKEQ. In nucleotides, the CDR3 is TGTGCCAGCAGCCAGTCGTGGGCGGGCGAGCAGTACTTC. As protein: CASSQSWAGEQYF.

Regarding this clonotype: This sequence may be a read error, since a much larger clone differs from it by one base. V is TRBV6-4 and J is TRBJ2-2; D ambiguous. V lost 4 bases and J lost 4, with 7 bases in between. This CDR3 comprises 13 residues. Germline CDR1 and CDR2: MRHNA and SNTAGT. CDR3 coding DNA: TGTGCCAGCAGTGGGTGGAGCACCGGGGAGCTGTTTTTT. This encodes CASSGWSTGELFF.

This clonotype was detected a few times. CDR3 region: CASSDSGYGYTF. CDR3 bases: TGTGCCAGCAGTGACTCTGGCTATGGCTACACCTTC. The chain employs TRBV2 and TRBJ1-2; D is uncertain. Per the germline V gene, CDR1 is SNHLY and CDR2 is FYNNEI. The CDR3 is 12 amino acids. Between the trimmed V and J ends, which lost 3 bases and 4 bases, there was a span of 6 bases.

On this clonotype: Germline and junction disagree at one end, which may indicate a read error. The rearrangement uses TRBV20-1 and TRBJ2-1; 7 nucleotides agree with TRBD2. This CDR3 spans 15 amino acids. From germline, CDR1 is DFQATT and CDR2 SNEGSKA (reference sequence). CDR3 nucleotide sequence: TGCAGTGCTTGTTCGTTAGCGGGTGGACTTAGTGAGGAGTTCTTC. Residues: CSACSLAGGLSEEFF.

This clonotype was observed at least ten times. This CDR3 reads CASSRTVQETQYF. The DNA for the CDR3 is TGTGCCAGCAGCCGAACAGTCCAAGAGACCCAGTACTTC. This sequence joins TRBV14 and TRBJ2-5; D unclear. Looked up from germline, CDR1 is SGHDN and CDR2 is FVKESK. This CDR3 has 13 residues. V shed 4 bases and J shed 1 base, with 7 bases lying between them. The entire variable domain, with the rest obtained from reference TRBV14 and TRBJ2-5, is as follows: EAGVTQFPSHSVIEKGQTVTLRCDPISGHDNLYWYRRVMGKEIKFLLHFVKESKQDESGMPNNRFLAERTGGTYSTLKVQPAELEDSGVYFCASSRTVQETQYFGPGTRLLVL.

As regards this clonotype: A much more abundant neighbour one base away suggests this may be a read error. V and J are TRBV5-1 and TRBJ2-5, with a tentative D call TRBD1 (6 bases). The CDR3 has 16 amino acids. Deletions cut 0 bases from V and 2 bases from J, with 14 bases between. The germline V gene encodes CDR1 SGHRS and CDR2 YFSETQ. The DNA for the CDR3 is TGCGCCAGCAGCTTGGAGAGAGGGCAGGGGCAAGAGACCCAGTACTTC. Translated, it gives CASSLERGQGQETQYF.

About this clonotype itself: Possible read error: a much larger clone is one base away. The V and J genes are TRBV28 and TRBJ2-7; possibly TRBD1 for D (6 bases). The CDR3 extends over 15 amino acids. Per the germline V gene, CDR1 is MDHEN and CDR2 is SYDVKM. The ends were cut back, 3 bases at V and 2 bases at J, with 14 bases in the middle. The CDR3 region has the DNA TGTGCCAGCAGTTTTTGGGGGCGCCCAACCTACGAGCAGTACTTC. It yields the protein CASSFWGRPTYEQYF.